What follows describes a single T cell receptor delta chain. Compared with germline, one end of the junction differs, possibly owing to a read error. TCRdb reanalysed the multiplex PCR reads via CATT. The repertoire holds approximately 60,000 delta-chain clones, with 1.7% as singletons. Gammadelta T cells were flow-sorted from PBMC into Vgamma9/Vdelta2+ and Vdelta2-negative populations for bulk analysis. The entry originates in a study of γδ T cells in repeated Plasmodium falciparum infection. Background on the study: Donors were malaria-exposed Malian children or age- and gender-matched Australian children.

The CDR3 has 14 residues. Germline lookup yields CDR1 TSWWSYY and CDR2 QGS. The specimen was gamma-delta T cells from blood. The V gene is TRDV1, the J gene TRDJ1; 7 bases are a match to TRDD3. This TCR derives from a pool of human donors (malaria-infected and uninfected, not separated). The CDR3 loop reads CSGERGIHTDKLIF. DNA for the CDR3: TGCTCTGGGGAACGAGGGATACACACCGATAAACTCATCTTT.